The 5 T cell receptor beta chains reported below all come from one sample, sequenced in a study of T-cell reconstitution after alpha-beta-depleted transplantation in children. Unique molecular identifiers featured in how the TCRbeta library was prepared. TCRdb redid the calling of the PCR reads with MiXCR, one entry per CDR3 protein. The sample lists hundreds of thousands of distinct CDR3 sequences; about an eighth were seen once. Source: PBMCs, taken before TCRalphabeta/CD19-depleted stem cell transplant. The source of these receptors is a girl aged 2 to 9 with congenital amegakaryocytic thrombocytopenia, due to receive a stem cell transplant.

This clonotype was counted only a few times. The genes are TRBV6-5 and TRBJ2-7, with D uncertain. Germline V gene lookup returns CDR1 MNHEY and CDR2 SVGAGI. V lost 6 bases to trimming and J lost 6 bases, with 12 bases between them. CDR3 length: 12 residues. For the CDR3, the DNA is TGTGCCAGCAGCCGCCCGAAGGGCGAGCAGTACTTC. It is translated as CASSRPKGEQYF.

This clonotype was recorded at least ten times. The genes are TRBV7-2 and TRBJ2-1; no clear D gene. The germline V gene has CDR1 SGHTA and CDR2 FQGNSA. The CDR3 loop spans 14 amino acids. V was shortened by 3 bases and J by 5 bases, with 11 bases between the two germline ends. This chain's CDR3 is CASSFSPANNEQFF. The DNA for the CDR3 is TGTGCCAGCAGCTTCTCACCAGCCAACAATGAGCAGTTCTTC.

This clonotype was detected once. A much larger clone lies one base from this, so it may be a read error. V is TRBV20-1 and J is TRBJ2-7; 8 bases are shared with TRBD2. CDR1 DFQATT and CDR2 SNEGSKA come from the germline V gene (reference sequence). The J segment lost 2 bases and the V segment lost 4 bases, leaving 4 bases of the junction unmatched. The CDR3 runs to 13 residues. The CDR3 nucleotides are TGCAGTGCTACACACGGGAGGGCCTACGAGCAGTACTTC. Protein: CSATHGRAYEQYF.

This clonotype was seen many times. The chain carries TRBV12-3 or TRBV12-4 and TRBJ2-7, with D perhaps being TRBD1 or TRBD2 (6 bases each). V dropped 2 bases and J dropped 1 base, with 9 bases sitting between them. This CDR3 comprises 14 residues. CDR3 coding DNA: TGTGCCAGCAGTTTACAGGGGACTTCCTACGAGCAGTACTTC. Amino acid sequence: CASSLQGTSYEQYF.

This clonotype appeared many times. The V call is TRBV5-1, the J call TRBJ1-1; TRBD1 might be the D (6 bases). CDR3 length: 15 amino acids. Germline assignment: CDR1 SGHRS and CDR2 YFSETQ. Trimming took 0 bases from V and 3 from J, leaving 12 bases between them. The CDR3 spells CASSLGSGAHTEAFF. For the CDR3, the DNA is TGCGCCAGCAGCTTGGGGTCGGGGGCGCACACTGAAGCTTTCTTT.